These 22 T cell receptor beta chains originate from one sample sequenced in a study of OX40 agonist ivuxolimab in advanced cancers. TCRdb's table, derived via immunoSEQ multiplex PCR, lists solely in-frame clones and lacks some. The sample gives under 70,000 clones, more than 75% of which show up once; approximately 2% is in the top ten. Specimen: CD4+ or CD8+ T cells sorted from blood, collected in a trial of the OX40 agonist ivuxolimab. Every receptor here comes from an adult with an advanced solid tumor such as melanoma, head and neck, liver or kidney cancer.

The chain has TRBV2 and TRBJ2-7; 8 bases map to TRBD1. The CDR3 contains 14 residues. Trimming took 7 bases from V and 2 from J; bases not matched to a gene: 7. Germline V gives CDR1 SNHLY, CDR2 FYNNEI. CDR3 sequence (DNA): TGTGCCAGCACACGACAGGGGACAGCCTACGAGCAGTACTTC. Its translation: CASTRQGTAYEQYF.

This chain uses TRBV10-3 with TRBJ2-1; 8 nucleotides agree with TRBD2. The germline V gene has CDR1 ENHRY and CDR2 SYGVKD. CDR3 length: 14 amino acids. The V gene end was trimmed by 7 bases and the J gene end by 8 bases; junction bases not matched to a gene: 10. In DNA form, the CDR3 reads TGTGCCATCATGGCAACGGGGGGGCCACATGAGCAGTTCTTC. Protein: CAIMATGGPHEQFF.

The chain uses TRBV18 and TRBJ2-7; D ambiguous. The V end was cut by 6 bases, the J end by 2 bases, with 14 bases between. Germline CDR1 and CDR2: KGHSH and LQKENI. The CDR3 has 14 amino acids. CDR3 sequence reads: CASSLMDGPYEQYF. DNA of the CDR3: TGTGCCAGCTCTCTAATGGACGGCCCCTACGAGCAGTACTTC.

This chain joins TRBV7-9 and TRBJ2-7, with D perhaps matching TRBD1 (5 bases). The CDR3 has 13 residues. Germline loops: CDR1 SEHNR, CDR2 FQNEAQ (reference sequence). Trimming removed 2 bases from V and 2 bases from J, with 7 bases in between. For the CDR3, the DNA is TGTGCCAGCAGCTTAACAGGAACCTACGAGCAGTACTTC. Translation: CASSLTGTYEQYF.

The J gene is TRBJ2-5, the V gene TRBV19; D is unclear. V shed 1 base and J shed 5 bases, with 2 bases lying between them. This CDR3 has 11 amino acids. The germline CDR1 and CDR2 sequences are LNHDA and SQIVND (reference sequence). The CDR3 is CASSIAETQYF. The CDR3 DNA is TGTGCCAGTAGTATAGCGGAGACCCAGTACTTC. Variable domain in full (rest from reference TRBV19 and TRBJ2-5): DGGITQSPKYLFRKEGQNVTLSCEQNLNHDAMYWYRQDPGQGLRLIYYSQIVNDFQKGDIAEGYSVSREKKESFPLTVTSAQKNPTAFYLCASSIAETQYFGPGTRLLVL.

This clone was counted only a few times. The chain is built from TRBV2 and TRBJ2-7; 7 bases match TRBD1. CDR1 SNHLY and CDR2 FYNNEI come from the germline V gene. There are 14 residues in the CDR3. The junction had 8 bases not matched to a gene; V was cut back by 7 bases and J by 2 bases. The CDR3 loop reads CASKRQGQAYEQYF. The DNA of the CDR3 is TGTGCCAGCAAGCGACAGGGTCAGGCCTACGAGCAGTACTTC.

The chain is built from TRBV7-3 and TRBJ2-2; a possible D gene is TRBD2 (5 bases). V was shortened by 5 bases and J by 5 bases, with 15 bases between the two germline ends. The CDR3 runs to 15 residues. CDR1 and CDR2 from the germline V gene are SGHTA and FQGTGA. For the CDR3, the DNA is TGTGCCAGCAGCCGATCCCTAGCTCAGACCGGGGAGCTGTTTTTT. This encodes CASSRSLAQTGELFF. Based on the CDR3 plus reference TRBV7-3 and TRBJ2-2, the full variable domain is GAGVSQTPSNKVTEKGKYVELRCDPISGHTALYWYRQSLGQGPEFLIYFQGTGAADDSGLPNDRFFAVRPEGSVSTLKIQRTERGDSAVYLCASSRSLAQTGELFFGEGSRLTVL.

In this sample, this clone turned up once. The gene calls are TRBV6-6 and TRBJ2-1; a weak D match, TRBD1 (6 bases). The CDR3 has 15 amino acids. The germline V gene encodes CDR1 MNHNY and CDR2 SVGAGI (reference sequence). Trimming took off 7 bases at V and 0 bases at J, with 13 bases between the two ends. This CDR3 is CASTGAQSSYNEQFF. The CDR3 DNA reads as TGTGCCAGCACAGGGGCCCAAAGCTCCTACAATGAGCAGTTCTTC.

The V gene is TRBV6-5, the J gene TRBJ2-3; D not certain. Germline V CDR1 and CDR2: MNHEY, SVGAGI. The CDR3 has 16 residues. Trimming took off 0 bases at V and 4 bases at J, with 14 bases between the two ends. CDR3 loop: CASSYSPLGRPDTQYF. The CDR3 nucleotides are TGTGCCAGCAGTTACTCTCCGCTGGGTCGTCCAGATACGCAGTATTTT.

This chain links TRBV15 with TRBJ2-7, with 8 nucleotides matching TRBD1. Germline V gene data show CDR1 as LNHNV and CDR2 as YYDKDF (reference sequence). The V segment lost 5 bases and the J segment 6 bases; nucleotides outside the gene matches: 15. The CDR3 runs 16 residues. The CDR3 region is CATSPGDRDRLGEQYF. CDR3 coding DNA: TGTGCCACCAGCCCAGGGGACCGGGACAGGCTAGGCGAGCAGTACTTC.

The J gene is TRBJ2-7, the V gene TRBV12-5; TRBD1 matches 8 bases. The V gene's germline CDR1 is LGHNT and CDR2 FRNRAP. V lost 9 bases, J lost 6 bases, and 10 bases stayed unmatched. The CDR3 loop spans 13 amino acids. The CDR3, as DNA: TGTGCTAGCATGGGACAGGCGAATTTCGAGCAGTACTTC. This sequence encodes CASMGQANFEQYF.

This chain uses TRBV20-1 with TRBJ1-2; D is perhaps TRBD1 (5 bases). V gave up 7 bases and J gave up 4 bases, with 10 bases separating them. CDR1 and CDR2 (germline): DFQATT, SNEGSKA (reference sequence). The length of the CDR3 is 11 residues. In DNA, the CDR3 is TGCAGTGGGGGCGAAGGCTATGGCTACACCTTC. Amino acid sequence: CSGGEGYGYTF.

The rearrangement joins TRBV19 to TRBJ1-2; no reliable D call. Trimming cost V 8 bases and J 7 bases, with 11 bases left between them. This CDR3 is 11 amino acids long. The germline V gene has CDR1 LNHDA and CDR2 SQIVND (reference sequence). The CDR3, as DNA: TGTGCCAGTGGGCTGGCAGGTGGCTACACCTTC. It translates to CASGLAGGYTF.

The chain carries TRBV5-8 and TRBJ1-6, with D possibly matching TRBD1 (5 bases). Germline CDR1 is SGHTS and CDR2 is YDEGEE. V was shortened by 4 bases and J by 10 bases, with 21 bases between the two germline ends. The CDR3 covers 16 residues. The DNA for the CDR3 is TGTGCCAGCAGCCGAGGAGATGGGCAGGGACGATCACCCCTCCACTTT. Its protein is CASSRGDGQGRSPLHF.

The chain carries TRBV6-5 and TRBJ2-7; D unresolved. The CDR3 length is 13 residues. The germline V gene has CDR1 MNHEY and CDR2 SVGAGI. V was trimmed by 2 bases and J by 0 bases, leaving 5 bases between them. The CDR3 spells CASSYTASYEQYF. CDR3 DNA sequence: TGTGCCAGCAGTTACACAGCCTCCTACGAGCAGTACTTC.

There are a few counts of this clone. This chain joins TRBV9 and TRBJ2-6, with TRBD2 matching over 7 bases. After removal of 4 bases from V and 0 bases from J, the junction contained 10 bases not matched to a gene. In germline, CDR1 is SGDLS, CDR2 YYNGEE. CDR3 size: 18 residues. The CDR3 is CASSPRLADRSGANVLTF. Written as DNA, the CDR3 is TGTGCCAGCAGCCCACGCCTAGCGGACCGCTCTGGGGCCAACGTCCTGACTTTC.

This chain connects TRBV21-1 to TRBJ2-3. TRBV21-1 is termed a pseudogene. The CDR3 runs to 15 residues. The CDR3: CASSKEGRPPDTQYF. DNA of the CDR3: TGTGCCAGCAGCAAAGAGGGCCGGCCCCCAGATACGCAGTATTTT.

In nucleotides, the CDR3 is TGCGCCAGCAGTGAGGGGCAGTGGGAGACCCAGTACTTC. Protein: CASSEGQWETQYF. This chain connects TRBV10-2 to TRBJ2-5; D uncertain. CDR1 and CDR2 from the germline V gene are WSHSY and SAAADI. This CDR3 has 13 residues. Trimming shortened V by 2 bases and J by 5 bases, and 9 bases separated the two germline ends.

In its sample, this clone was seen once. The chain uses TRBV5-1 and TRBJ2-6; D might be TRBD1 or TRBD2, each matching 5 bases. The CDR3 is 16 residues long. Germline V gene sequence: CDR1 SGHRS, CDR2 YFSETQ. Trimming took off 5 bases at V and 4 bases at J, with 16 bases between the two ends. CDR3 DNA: TGCGCCAGCAGGGAGGCAGGGCTGGCCGGGGCCAACGTCCTGACTTTC. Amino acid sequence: CASREAGLAGANVLTF.

The CDR3 DNA is TGCGCCAGCAGATCATCGGCTGCGAACACCGGGGAGCTGTTTTTT. Protein sequence: CASRSSAANTGELFF. The V call is TRBV4-1, the J call TRBJ2-2; D is ambiguous. This CDR3 is 15 amino acids long. Germline CDR1 MGHRA, CDR2 YSYEKL. Trimming removed 6 bases at V and 0 bases at J, with 11 bases between.

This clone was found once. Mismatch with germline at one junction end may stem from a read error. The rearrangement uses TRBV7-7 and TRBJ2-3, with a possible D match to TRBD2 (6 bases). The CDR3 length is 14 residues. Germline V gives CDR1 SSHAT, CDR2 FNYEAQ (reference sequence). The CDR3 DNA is TGTGCTAGCAGCGCCGGGACTTCCACAGATACGCAGTATTTT. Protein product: CASSAGTSTDTQYF.

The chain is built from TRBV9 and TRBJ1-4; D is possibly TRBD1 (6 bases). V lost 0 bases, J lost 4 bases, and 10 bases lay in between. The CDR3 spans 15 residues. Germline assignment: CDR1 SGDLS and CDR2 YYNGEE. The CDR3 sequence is CASSVGGHLNEKLFF. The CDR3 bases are TGTGCCAGCAGCGTAGGGGGGCACCTTAATGAAAAACTGTTTTTT.